This T cell receptor beta chain was recorded in a study of cytomegalovirus exposure and HLA in healthy donors. Study-level information: Earlier results showed roughly 110 million unique TCR beta sequences derived from about 179 million T cells.

PCR used 60 Vbeta primers and 13 Jbeta primers. Generated by immunoSEQ multiplex PCR, the TCRdb table keeps only in-frame clones and is missing some. This table has around 200,000 clones, approximately 80% appearing once. The V gene end was trimmed by 5 bases and the J gene end by 4 bases; junction bases not matched to a gene: 6. The V gene's germline CDR1 is MNHEY and CDR2 SVGAGI. This CDR3 is built from 14 residues. This rearrangement joins TRBV6-5 to TRBJ2-7, with 9 nucleotides matching TRBD1. Sample: PBMCs. The clonotype comes from a boy younger than 18 in good health and CMV-seronegative. CDR3 nucleotide sequence: TGTGCCAGCAGTCCCGGGACAGGGCCATACGAGCAGTACTTC. As protein: CASSPGTGPYEQYF.